A single sample gave rise to the 10 T cell receptor beta chains below, sequenced in a study of T cell repertoires in ileal Crohn's disease. TCRdb's table, derived via immunoSEQ multiplex PCR, lists solely in-frame clones and lacks some. This table has 17,000 or so clones, approximately 80% appearing once. Stated time point: inflamed ileum from the surgical specimen. Sequenced input: ileal tissue. All receptors come from an adult with Crohn's disease.

By its share, this clone is medium-sized. The rearrangement joins TRBV6-1 to TRBJ1-2; D remains unclear. V was trimmed by 1 base and J by 8 bases, leaving 14 bases between them. Germline V gene data show CDR1 as MNHNS and CDR2 as SASEGT. The CDR3 is made up of 14 amino acids. The CDR3 DNA sequence: TGTGCCAGCAGTGAAGGTCCCGGGAGCCAAGGCTACACCTTC. Encoded protein: CASSEGPGSQGYTF.

The rearrangement links TRBV11-2 to TRBJ2-1; D not certain. Trimming pared 4 bases from V and 5 bases from J, leaving 9 bases between. The germline V gene encodes CDR1 SGHAT and CDR2 FQNNGV. The CDR3 consists of 13 residues. DNA for the CDR3: TGTGCCAGCAGCTCCTCTTTTAACAATGAGCAGTTCTTC. This gives the protein CASSSSFNNEQFF. Full variable domain (rest looked up from reference TRBV11-2 and TRBJ2-1): EAGVAQSPRYKIIEKRQSVAFWCNPISGHATLYWYQQILGQGPKLLIQFQNNGVVDDSQLPKDRFSAERLKGVDSTLKIQPAKLEDSAVYLCASSSSFNNEQFFGPGTRLTVL.

The J gene is TRBJ1-1, the V gene TRBV18; D might be TRBD1 (5 bases). This CDR3 has 14 residues. With 6 bases removed from V and 0 bases from J, the gap between germline ends came to 11 bases. Germline V gene data show CDR1 as KGHSH and CDR2 as LQKENI. The CDR3: CASSRGPVNTEAFF. The CDR3 nucleotides are TGTGCCAGCTCCCGGGGACCCGTGAACACTGAAGCTTTCTTT. Drawing the rest from reference TRBV18 and TRBJ1-1, the complete variable domain is NAGVMQNPRHLVRRRGQEARLRCSPMKGHSHVYWYRQLPEEGLKFMVYLQKENIIDESGMPKERFSAEFPKEGPSILRIQQVVRGDSAAYFCASSRGPVNTEAFFGQGTRLTVV.

V usage is TRBV27 and J usage is TRBJ2-1; D remains unclear. V gave up 2 bases and J gave up 1 base, with 3 bases separating them. Germline V gene sequence: CDR1 MNHEY, CDR2 SMNVEV (reference sequence). The CDR3 consists of 13 residues. The CDR3 spells CASSLASYNEQFF. CDR3 coding DNA: TGTGCCAGCAGTTTAGCATCCTACAATGAGCAGTTCTTC.

V gene TRBV6-5 combines with J gene TRBJ2-3; a weak D match, TRBD2 (6 bases). Trimming cost V 0 bases and J 0 bases, with 10 bases left between them. From germline, CDR1 is MNHEY and CDR2 SVGAGI. The CDR3 sequence is 16 residues long. The CDR3 nucleotides read TGTGCCAGCAGTTACTCTCGGGAGAGCAGCACAGATACGCAGTATTTT. This gives the protein CASSYSRESSTDTQYF.

The genes are TRBV18 and TRBJ2-4, with 7 bases fitting TRBD2. Germline CDR1 and CDR2: KGHSH and LQKENI. V lost 0 bases to trimming and J lost 4 bases; unmatched junction nucleotides: 9. This CDR3 spans 17 amino acids. The CDR3 DNA reads TGTGCCAGCTCACCACCGGCTAGCGGAGGATTAAAAAACATTCAGTACTTC. This gives the protein CASSPPASGGLKNIQYF.

The genes are TRBV18 and TRBJ1-6; D uncertain. V gave up 6 bases and J gave up 0 bases, with 15 bases separating them. The germline V gene encodes CDR1 KGHSH and CDR2 LQKENI. The CDR3 consists of 17 residues. The CDR3 DNA sequence: TGTGCCAGCTCTCTAAAGCCAGGCAGCTCCTATAATTCACCCCTCCACTTT. As protein: CASSLKPGSSYNSPLHF.

V usage is TRBV18 and J usage is TRBJ1-2, with D maybe TRBD1 (5 bases). CDR1 and CDR2 from the germline V gene are KGHSH and LQKENI. The CDR3 sequence is 14 residues long. Trimming left V 1 base short and J 5 bases short, with 11 bases between. The CDR3: CASSPRRVDYGYTF. The CDR3 coding sequence is TGTGCCAGCTCACCACGCAGGGTTGATTATGGCTACACCTTC.

This clone occurred a few times. This sequence joins TRBV28 and TRBJ2-2; TRBD2 agrees at 11 bases. The CDR3 is 16 residues long. After removal of 6 bases from V and 7 bases from J, the junction contained 10 bases not matched to a gene. The germline gives CDR1 MDHEN, CDR2 SYDVKM. CDR3 sequence (DNA): TGTGCCAGCAGCAGAACTAGCGGGAGTAGTGTCGGGGAGCTGTTTTTT. Translated, it gives CASSRTSGSSVGELFF.

The chain is built from TRBV6-5 and TRBJ2-7; 10 bases map to TRBD2. The CDR3 has 15 residues. J was trimmed by 2 bases and V by 6 bases; bases with no gene match: 7. Looked up from germline, CDR1 is MNHEY and CDR2 is SVGAGI. The CDR3, as DNA: TGTGCCAGCAGCAAACTAGCGGGGTATGCCTACGAGCAGTACTTC. Translated: CASSKLAGYAYEQYF.